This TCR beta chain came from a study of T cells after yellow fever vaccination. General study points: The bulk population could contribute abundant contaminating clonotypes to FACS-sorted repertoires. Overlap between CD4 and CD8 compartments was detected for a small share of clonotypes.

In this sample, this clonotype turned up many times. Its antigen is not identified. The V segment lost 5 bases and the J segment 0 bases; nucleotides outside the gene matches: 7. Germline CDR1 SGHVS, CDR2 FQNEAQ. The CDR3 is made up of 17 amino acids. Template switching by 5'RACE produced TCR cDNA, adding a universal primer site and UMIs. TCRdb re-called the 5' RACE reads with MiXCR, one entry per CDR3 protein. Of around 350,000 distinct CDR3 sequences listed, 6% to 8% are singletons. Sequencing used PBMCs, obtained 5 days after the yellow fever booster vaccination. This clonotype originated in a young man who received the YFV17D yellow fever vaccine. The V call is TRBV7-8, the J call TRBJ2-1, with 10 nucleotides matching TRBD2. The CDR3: CASSPRTSGSSYNEQFF. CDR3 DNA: TGTGCCAGCAGCCCCAGGACTAGCGGCAGCTCCTACAATGAGCAGTTCTTC.